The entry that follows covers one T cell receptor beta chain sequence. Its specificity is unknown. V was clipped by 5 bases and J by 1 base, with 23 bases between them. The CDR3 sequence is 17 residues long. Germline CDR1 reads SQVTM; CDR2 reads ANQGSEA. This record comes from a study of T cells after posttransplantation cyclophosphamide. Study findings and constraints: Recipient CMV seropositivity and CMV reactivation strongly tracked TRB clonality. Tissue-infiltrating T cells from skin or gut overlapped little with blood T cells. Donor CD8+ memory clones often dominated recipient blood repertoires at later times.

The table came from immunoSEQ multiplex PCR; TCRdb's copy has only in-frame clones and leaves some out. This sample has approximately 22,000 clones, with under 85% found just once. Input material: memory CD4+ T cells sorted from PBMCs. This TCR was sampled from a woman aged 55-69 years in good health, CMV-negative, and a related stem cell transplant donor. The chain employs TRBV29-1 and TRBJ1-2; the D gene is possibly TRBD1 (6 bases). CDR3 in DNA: TGCAGCGTTAACAACCCCATGGACAGAGGAGTTAACTATGGCTACACCTTC. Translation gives CSVNNPMDRGVNYGYTF. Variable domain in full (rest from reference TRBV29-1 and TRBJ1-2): SAVISQKPSRDICQRGTSLTIQCQVDSQVTMMFWYRQQPGQSLTLIATANQGSEATYESGFVIDKFPISRPNLTFSTLTVSNMSPEDSSIYLCSVNNPMDRGVNYGYTFGSGTRLTVV.